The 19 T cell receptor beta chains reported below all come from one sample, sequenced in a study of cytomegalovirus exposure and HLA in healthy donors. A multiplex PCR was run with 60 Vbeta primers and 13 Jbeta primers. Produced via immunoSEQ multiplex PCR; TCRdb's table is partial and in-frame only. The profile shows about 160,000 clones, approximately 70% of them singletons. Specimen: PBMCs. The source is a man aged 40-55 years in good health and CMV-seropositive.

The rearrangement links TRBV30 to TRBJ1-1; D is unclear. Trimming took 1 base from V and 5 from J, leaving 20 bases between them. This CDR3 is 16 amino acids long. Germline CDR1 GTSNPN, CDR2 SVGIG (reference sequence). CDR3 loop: CAWSAGPGNMWTEAFF. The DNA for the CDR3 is TGTGCCTGGAGTGCGGGTCCGGGTAATATGTGGACTGAAGCTTTCTTT.

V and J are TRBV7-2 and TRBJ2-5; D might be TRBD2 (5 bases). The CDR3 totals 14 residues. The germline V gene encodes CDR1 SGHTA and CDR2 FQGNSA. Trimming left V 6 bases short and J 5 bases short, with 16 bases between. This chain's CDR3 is CASSTASFLETQYF. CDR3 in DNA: TGTGCCAGCAGTACCGCTAGCTTCCTGGAGACCCAGTACTTC.

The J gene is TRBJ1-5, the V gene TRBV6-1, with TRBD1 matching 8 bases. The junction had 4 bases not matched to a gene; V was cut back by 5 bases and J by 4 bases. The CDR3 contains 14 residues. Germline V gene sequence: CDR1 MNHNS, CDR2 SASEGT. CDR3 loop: CASSQGAGNQPQHF. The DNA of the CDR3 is TGTGCCAGCAGTCAGGGGGCGGGAAATCAGCCCCAGCATTTT.

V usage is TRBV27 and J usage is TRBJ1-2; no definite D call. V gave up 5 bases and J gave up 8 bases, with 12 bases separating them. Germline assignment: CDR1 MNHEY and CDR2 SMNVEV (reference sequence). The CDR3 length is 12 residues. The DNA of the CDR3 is TGTGCCAGCAGTCCTAACGCGGGGGGCTACACCTTC. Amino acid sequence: CASSPNAGGYTF.

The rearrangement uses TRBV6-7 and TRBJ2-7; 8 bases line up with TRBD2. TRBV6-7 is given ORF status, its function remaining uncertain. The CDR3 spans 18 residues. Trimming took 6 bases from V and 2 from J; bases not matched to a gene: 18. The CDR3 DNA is TGTGCCAGCAGCCCTACAACCTTAGGGGCGCGGGGGGCCTACGAGCAGTACTTC. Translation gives CASSPTTLGARGAYEQYF.

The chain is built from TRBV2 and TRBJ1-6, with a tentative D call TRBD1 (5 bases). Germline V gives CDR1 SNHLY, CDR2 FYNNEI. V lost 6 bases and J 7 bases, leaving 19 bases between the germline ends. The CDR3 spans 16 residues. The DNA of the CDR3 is TGTGCCAGCAGCCCCGGGACTCCCAATTGGAATTCACCCCTCCACTTT. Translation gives CASSPGTPNWNSPLHF.

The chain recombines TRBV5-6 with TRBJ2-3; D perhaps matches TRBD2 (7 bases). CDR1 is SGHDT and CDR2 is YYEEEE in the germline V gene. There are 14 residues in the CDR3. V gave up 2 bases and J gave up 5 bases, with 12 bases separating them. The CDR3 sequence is CASSFPGGRDTQYF. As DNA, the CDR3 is TGTGCCAGCAGCTTCCCCGGGGGGCGAGATACGCAGTATTTT.

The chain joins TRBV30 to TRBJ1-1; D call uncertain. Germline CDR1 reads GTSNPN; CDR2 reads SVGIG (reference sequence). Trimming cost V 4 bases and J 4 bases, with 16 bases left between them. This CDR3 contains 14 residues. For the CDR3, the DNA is TGTGCCTGGAATCTTAGGCGGGGATTCACTGAAGCTTTCTTT. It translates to CAWNLRRGFTEAFF.

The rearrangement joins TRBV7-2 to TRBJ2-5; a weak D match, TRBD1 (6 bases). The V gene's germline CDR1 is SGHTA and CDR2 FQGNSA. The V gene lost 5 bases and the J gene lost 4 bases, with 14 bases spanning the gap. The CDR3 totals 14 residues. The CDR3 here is CASSQRGLGETQYF. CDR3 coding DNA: TGTGCCAGCAGCCAAAGGGGGTTAGGAGAGACCCAGTACTTC.

This CDR3 reads CASSPGTGRDHGYTF. The CDR3 nucleotides read TGTGCCAGCAGCCCCGGGACAGGGAGGGACCATGGCTACACCTTC. The rearrangement links TRBV7-8 to TRBJ1-2; TRBD1 aligns across 9 bases. The CDR3 runs to 15 residues. Germline CDR1 reads SGHVS; CDR2 reads FQNEAQ. After removal of 5 bases from V and 6 bases from J, the junction contained 10 bases not matched to a gene. Full variable domain (missing parts from reference TRBV7-8 and TRBJ1-2): GAGVSQSPRYKVAKRGQDVALRCDPISGHVSLFWYQQALGQGPEFLTYFQNEAQLDKSGLPSDRFFAERPEGSVSTLKIQRTQQEDSAVYLCASSPGTGRDHGYTFGSGTRLTVV.

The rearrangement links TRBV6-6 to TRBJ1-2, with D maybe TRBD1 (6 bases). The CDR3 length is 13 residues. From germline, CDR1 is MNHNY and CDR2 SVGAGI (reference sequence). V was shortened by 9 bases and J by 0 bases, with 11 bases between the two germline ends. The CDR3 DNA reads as TGTGCCAGTATACAGGGCACTAACTATGGCTACACCTTC. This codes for CASIQGTNYGYTF.

CDR3 amino acids: CASSGTGQISYEQYF. The CDR3 nucleotides read TGTGCCAGCAGTGGCACCGGACAGATATCCTACGAGCAGTACTTC. The chain couples TRBV27 to TRBJ2-5; D perhaps matches TRBD1 (6 bases). TRBJ2-7 matches the DNA end more closely, so the J call is doubtful. This CDR3 is built from 15 residues. Germline CDR1 reads MNHEY; CDR2 reads SMNVEV (reference sequence).

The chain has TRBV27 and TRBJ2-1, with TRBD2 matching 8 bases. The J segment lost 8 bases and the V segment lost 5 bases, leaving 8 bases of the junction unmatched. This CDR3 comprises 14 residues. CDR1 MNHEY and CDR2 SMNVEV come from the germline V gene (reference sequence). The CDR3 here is CASSPGLARDEQFF. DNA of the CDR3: TGTGCCAGCAGTCCAGGACTAGCCCGGGATGAGCAGTTCTTC.

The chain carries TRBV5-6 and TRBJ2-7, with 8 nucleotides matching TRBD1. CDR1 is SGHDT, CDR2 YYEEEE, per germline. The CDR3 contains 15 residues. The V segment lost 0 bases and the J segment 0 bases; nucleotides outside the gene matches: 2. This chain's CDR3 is CASSLGDRGSYEQYF. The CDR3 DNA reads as TGTGCCAGCAGCTTGGGCGACAGGGGCTCCTACGAGCAGTACTTC.

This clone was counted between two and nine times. As DNA, the CDR3 is TGTGCCAGCAGTTTATACAGGCTAAACACTGAAGCTTTCTTT. Protein: CASSLYRLNTEAFF. This chain connects TRBV27 to TRBJ1-1; possible D gene TRBD1, 5 bases. V lost 1 base and J lost 2, with 8 bases in between. The CDR3 has 14 amino acids. The germline CDR1 and CDR2 sequences are MNHEY and SMNVEV (reference sequence).

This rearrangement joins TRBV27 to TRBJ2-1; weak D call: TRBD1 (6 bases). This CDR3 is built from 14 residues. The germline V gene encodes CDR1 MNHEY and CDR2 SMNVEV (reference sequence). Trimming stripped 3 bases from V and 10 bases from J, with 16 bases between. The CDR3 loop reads CASSLFLIGTEQFF. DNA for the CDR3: TGTGCCAGCAGTTTGTTTTTGATTGGGACAGAGCAGTTCTTC.

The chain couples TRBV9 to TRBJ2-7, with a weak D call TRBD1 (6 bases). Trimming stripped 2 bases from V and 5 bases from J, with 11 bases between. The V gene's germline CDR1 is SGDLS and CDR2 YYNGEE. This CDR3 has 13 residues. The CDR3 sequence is CASSVLDSNEQYF. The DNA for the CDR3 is TGTGCCAGCAGCGTCTTGGACAGCAACGAGCAGTACTTC.

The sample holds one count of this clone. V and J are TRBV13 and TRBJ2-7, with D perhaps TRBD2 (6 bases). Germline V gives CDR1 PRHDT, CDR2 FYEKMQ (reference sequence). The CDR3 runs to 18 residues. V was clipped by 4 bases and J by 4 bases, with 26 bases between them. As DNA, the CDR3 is TGTGCCAGCAGCTCTAGCCCCCCTGGGCCCTCGGGAGTGTACGAGCAGTACTTC. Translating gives CASSSSPPGPSGVYEQYF.

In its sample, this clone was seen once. The CDR3 sequence is CASSIPGRLKQETQYF. The CDR3 nucleotides read TGTGCCAGTAGTATCCCGGGGAGGCTGAAACAAGAGACCCAGTACTTC. The chain links TRBV19 to TRBJ2-5; D perhaps matches TRBD2 (6 bases). From germline, CDR1 is LNHDA and CDR2 SQIVND (reference sequence). This CDR3 spans 16 amino acids. Between the trimmed V and J ends, which lost 3 bases and 2 bases, there was a span of 16 bases.